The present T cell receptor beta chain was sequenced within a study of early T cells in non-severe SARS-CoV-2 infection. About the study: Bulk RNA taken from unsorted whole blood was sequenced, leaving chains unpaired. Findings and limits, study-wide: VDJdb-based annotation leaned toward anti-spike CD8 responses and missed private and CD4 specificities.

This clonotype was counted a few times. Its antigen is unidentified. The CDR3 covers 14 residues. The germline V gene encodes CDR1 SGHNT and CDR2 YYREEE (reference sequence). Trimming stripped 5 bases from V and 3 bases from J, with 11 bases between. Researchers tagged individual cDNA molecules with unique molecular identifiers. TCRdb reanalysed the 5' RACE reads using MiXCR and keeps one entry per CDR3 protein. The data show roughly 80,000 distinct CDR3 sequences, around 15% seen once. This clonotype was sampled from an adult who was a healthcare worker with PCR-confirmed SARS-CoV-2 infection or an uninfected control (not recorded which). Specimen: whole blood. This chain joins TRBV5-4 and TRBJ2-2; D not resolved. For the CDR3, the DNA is TGTGCCAGCAGAAAGGTGTCGGACACCGGGGAGCTGTTTTTT. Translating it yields CASRKVSDTGELFF.